The sequence of this TCR beta chain was determined in a study of blood T cell repertoires in COVID-19. About the research overall: The United States, Italy and Spain were the sources of the acute and convalescent COVID-19 samples.

Germline-derived CDR1 and CDR2 are MNHNY and SVGAGI (reference sequence). CDR3 length: 13 residues. V lost 7 bases and J lost 4, with 14 bases in between. Using immunoSEQ multiplex PCR, the repertoire was profiled, and TCRdb retains in-frame clones only, with some absent. The sample yields roughly 100,000 clones, around 90% seen once. The chain has TRBV6-6 and TRBJ2-7, with D perhaps matching TRBD2 (6 bases). The TCR originated in a woman in her 70s with acute or convalescent COVID-19. The sequencing sample was made of peripheral blood. The CDR3 nucleotides are TGTGCCAGCACCCCCCCAGGGAGGTACGAGCAGTACTTC. Its translation is CASTPPGRYEQYF.